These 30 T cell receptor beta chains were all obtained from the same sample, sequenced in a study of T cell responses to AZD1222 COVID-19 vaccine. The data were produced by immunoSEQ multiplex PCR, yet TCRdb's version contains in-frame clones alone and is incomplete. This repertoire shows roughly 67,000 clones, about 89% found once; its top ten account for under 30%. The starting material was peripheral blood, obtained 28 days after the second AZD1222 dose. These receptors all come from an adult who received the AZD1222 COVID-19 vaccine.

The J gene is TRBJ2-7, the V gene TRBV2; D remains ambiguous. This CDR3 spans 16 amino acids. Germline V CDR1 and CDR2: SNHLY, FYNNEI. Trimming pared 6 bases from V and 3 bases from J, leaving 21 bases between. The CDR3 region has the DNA TGTGCCAGCAGCACGTCAAGGGTAAAGGTTCACTACGAGCAGTACTTC. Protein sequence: CASSTSRVKVHYEQYF.

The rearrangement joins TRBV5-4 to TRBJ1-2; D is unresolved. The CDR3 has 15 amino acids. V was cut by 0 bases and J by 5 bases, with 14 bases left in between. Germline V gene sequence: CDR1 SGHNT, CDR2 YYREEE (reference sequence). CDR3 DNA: TGTGCCAGCAGCTTGGGACGTCAGACGGGATATGGCTACACCTTC. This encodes CASSLGRQTGYGYTF.

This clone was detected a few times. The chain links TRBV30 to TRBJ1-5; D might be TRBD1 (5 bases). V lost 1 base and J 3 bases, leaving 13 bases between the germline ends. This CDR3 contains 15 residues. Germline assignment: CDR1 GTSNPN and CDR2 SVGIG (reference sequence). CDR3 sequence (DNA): TGTGCCTGGAGTGGTGTGGGACGGAACAATCAGCCCCAGCATTTT. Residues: CAWSGVGRNNQPQHF. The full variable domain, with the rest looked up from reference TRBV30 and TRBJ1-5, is SQTIHQWPATLVQPVGSPLSLECTVEGTSNPNLYWYRQAAGRGLQLLFYSVGIGQISSEVPQNLSASRPQDRQFILSSKKLLLSDSGFYLCAWSGVGRNNQPQHFGDGTRLSIL.

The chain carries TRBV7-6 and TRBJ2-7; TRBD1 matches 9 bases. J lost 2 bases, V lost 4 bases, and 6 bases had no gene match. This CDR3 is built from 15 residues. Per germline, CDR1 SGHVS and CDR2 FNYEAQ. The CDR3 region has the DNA TGTGCCAGCAGCTCAACCGGGACAGGGACCTACGAGCAGTACTTC. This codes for CASSSTGTGTYEQYF.

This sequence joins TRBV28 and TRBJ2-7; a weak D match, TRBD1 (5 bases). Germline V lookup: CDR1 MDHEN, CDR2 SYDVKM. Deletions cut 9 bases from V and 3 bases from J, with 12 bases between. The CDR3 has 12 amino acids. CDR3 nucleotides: TGTGCCAGTCAGGGTACGATCTACGAGCAGTACTTC. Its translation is CASQGTIYEQYF.

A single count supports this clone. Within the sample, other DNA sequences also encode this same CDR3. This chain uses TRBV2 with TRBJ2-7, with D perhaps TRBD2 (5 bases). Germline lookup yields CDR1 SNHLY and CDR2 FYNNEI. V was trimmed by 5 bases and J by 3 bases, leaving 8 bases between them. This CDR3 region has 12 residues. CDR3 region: CASSPGSYEQYF. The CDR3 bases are TGTGCCAGCAGTCCGGGGAGCTACGAGCAGTACTTC.

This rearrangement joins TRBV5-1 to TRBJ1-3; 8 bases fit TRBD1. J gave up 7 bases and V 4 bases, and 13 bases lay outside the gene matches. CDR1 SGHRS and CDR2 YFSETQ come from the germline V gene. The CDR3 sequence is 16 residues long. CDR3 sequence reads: CASSPQPGQVRNTIYF. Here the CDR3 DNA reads TGCGCCAGCAGCCCCCAGCCGGGACAGGTCCGGAACACCATATATTTT. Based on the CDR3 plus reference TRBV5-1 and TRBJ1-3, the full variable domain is KAGVTQTPRYLIKTRGQQVTLSCSPISGHRSVSWYQQTPGQGLQFLFEYFSETQRNKGNFPGRFSGRQFSNSRSEMNVSTLELGDSALYLCASSPQPGQVRNTIYFGEGSWLTVV.

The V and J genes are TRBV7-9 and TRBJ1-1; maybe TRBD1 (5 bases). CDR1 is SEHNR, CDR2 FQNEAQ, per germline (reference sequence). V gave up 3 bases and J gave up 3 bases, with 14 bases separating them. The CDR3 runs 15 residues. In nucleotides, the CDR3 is TGTGCCAGCAGCTTTCCGAACCAGGGTGACACTGAAGCTTTCTTT. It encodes CASSFPNQGDTEAFF.

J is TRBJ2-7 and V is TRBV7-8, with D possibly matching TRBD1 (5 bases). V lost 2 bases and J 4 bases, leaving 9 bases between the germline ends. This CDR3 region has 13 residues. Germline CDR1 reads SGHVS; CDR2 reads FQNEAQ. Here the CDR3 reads CASSLQGWYEQYF. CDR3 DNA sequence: TGTGCCAGCAGCTTACAGGGTTGGTACGAGCAGTACTTC.

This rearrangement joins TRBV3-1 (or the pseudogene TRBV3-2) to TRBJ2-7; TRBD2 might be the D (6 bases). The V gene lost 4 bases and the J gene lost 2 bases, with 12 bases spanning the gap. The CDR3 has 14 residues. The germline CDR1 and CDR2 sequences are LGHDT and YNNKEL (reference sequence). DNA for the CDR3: TGTGCCAGCAGCCTTAGCGGAAACGCCTACGAGCAGTACTTC. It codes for CASSLSGNAYEQYF.

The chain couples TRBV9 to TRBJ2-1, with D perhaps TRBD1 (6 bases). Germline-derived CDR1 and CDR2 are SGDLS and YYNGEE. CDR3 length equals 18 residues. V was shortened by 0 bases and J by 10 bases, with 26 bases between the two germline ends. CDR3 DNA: TGTGCCAGCAGCGTAGTCACTTCATCGACCGTTGGGGGCGAGGAGCAGTTCTTC. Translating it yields CASSVVTSSTVGGEEQFF.

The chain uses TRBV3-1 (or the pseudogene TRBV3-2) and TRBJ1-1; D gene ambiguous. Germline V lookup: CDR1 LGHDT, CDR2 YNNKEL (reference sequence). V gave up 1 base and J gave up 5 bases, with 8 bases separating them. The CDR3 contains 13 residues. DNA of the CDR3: TGTGCCAGCAGCCAAGCTACTAGGACTGAAGCTTTCTTT. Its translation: CASSQATRTEAFF.

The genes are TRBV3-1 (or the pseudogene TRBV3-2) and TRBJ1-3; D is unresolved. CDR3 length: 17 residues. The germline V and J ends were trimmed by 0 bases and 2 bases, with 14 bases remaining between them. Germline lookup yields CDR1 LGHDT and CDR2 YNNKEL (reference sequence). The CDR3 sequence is CASSQEASTSTGNTIYF. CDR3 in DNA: TGTGCCAGCAGCCAAGAGGCCTCGACATCAACTGGAAACACCATATATTTT.

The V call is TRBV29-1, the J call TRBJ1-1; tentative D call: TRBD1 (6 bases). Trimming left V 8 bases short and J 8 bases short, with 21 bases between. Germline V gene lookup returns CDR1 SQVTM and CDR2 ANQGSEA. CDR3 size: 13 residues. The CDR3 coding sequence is TGCAGCACCCGACCGGGGGGGCCGGGGGAAGCTTTCTTT. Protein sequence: CSTRPGGPGEAFF.

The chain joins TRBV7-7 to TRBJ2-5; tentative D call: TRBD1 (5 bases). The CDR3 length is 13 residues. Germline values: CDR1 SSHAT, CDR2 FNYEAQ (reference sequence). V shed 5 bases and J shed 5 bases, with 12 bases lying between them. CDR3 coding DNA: TGTGCCAGCAGCAAGGACATCGGGGAGACCCAGTACTTC. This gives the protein CASSKDIGETQYF.

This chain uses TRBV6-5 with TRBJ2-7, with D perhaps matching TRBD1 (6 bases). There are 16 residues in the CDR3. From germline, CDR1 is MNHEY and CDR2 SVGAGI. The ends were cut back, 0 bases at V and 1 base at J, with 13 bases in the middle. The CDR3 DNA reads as TGTGCCAGCAGTTACTCCGGGACACCTTTTTCCTACGAGCAGTACTTC. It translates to CASSYSGTPFSYEQYF.

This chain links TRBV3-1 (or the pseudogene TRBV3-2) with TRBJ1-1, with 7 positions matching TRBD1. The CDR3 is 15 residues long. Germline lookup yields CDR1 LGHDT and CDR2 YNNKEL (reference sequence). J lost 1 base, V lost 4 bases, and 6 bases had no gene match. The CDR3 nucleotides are TGTGCCAGCAGCCCCCGGGACAGACCGAACACTGAAGCTTTCTTT. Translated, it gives CASSPRDRPNTEAFF.

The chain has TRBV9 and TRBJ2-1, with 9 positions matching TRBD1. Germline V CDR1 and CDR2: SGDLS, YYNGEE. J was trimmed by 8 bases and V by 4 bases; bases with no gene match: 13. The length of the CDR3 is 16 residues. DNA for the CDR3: TGTGCCAGCAGCAAGGGGCGTACAGGGGGCAGCGATGAGCAGTTCTTC. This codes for CASSKGRTGGSDEQFF.

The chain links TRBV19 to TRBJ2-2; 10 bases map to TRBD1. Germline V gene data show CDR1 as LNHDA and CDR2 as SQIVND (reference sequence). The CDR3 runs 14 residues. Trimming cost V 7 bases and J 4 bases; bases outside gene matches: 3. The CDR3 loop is CASTGTGATGELFF. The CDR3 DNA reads TGTGCCAGTACCGGGACAGGGGCCACCGGGGAGCTGTTTTTT.

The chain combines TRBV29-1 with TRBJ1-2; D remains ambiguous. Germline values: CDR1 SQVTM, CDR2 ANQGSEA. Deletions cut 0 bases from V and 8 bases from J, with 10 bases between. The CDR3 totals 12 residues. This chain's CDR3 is CSVEEVDYGYTF. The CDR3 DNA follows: TGCAGCGTTGAAGAGGTGGATTACGGCTACACCTTC.

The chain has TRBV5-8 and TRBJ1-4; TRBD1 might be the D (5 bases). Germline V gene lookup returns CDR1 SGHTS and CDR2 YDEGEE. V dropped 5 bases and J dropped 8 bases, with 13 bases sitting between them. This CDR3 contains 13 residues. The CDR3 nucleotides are TGTGCCAGCAGAGTCGGGGCCAGCGAAAAACTGTTTTTT. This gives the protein CASRVGASEKLFF.

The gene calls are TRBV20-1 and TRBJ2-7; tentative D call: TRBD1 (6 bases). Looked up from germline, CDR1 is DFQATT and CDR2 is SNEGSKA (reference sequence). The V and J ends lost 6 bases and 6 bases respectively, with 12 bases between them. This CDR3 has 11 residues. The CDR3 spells CSAPQGREQYF. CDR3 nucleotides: TGCAGTGCACCACAGGGACGCGAGCAGTACTTC.

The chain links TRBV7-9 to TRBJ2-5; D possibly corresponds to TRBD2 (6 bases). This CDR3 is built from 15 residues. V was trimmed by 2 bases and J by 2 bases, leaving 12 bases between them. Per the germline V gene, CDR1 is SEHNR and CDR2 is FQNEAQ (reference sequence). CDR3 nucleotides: TGTGCCAGCAGCTTATTCGGGAGAGGTCAAGAGACCCAGTACTTC. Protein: CASSLFGRGQETQYF.

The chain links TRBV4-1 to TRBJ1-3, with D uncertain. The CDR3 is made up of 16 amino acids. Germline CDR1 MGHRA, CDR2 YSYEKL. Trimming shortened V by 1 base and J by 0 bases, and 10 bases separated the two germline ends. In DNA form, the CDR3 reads TGCGCCAGCAGCCAAGGCGCGGCTAGCTCTGGAAACACCATATATTTT. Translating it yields CASSQGAASSGNTIYF.

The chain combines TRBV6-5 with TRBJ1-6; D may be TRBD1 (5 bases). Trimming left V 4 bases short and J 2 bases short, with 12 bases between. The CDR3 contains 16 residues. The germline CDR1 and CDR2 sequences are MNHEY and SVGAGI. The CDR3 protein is CASSSLGGAYNSPLHF. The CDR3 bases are TGTGCCAGCAGTTCCCTGGGAGGGGCCTATAATTCACCCCTCCACTTT.

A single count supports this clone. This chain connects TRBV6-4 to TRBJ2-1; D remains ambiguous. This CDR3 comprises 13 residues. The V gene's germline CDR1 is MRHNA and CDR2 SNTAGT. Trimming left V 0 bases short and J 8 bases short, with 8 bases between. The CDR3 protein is CASSDSDSDEQFF. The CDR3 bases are TGTGCCAGCAGTGACTCCGATTCCGATGAGCAGTTCTTC.

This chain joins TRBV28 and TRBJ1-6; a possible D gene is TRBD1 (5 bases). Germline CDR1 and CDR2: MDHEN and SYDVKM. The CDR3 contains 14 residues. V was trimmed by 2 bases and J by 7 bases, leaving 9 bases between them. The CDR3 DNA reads TGTGCCAGCAGTTTAAGGCAGGGCAATTCACCCCTCCACTTT. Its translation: CASSLRQGNSPLHF.

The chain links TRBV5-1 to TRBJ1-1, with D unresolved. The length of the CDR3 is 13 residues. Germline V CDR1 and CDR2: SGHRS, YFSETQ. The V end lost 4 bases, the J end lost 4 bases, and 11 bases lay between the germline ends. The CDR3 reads CASSLRGGTEAFF. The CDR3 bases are TGCGCCAGCAGCCTTAGAGGTGGCACTGAAGCTTTCTTT.

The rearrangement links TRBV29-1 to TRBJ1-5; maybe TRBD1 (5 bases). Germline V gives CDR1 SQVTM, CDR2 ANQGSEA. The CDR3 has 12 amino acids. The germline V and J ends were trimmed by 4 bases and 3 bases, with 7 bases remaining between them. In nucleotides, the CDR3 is TGCAGCGTTGCAGGGATCAATCAGCCCCAGCATTTT. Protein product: CSVAGINQPQHF.

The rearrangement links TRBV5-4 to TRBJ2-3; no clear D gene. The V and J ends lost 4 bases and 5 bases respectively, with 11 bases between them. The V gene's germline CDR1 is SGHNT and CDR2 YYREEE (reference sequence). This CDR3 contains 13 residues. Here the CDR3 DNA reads TGTGCCAGCAGCCCCGCCGTGGGAGATACGCAGTATTTT. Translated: CASSPAVGDTQYF.